The entry that follows covers one T cell receptor (beta chain) sequence. These data come from a study of blood T cell repertoires in COVID-19. CDR3 length: 14 amino acids. Trimming removed 0 bases at V and 9 bases at J, with 10 bases between. Germline CDR1 SGDLS, CDR2 YYNGEE. Per the authors' pipeline: Reference gene primer amplification gave estimated nucleated cell counts. TCRdb keeps only in-frame clones here, not all; method: immunoSEQ multiplex PCR. The V and J calls and the clone size are those of that table, but D and trimming were determined from the DNA. Here the sample spans hundreds of thousands of clones, 85% to 90% being singletons.

The sample consisted of peripheral blood. The chain uses TRBV9 and TRBJ1-6; D is unclear. The TCR was taken from a woman aged 25 to 39 with COVID-19, enrolled during active disease. Written as DNA, the CDR3 is TGTGCCAGCAGCGTAGGTGGTAGCGTTTCACCCCTCCACTTT. This sequence encodes CASSVGGSVSPLHF.